This TCR beta chain was identified in a study of memory CD4+ T cells and cytomegalovirus serostatus. The sort gate was single viable CD3+CD4+CD8-CD45RO+ cells for memory CD4+ T cells. A remark on this clone: The antigen remains undetermined.

Libraries were prepared by immunoSEQ multiplex PCR; TCRdb keeps only in-frame clonotypes and omits some of them. The profile shows 40,000 to 50,000 clones, 78% of them singletons. Overall study results and limits: CD4+ memory repertoires contained about two fifths of the 164 reported CMV TCRbeta sequences.

There are 13 residues in the CDR3. Trimming pared 6 bases from V and 2 bases from J, leaving 14 bases between. Germline loops: CDR1 SQVTM, CDR2 ANQGSEA. Sequenced: memory CD4+ T cells from blood. The receptor's source is an adult in good health and CMV-seronegative. The V gene is TRBV29-1, the J gene TRBJ2-7; D unclear. The chain's CDR3 is CSVARLSPYEQYF. CDR3 nucleotide sequence: TGCAGCGTAGCCCGCTTAAGCCCCTACGAGCAGTACTTC.